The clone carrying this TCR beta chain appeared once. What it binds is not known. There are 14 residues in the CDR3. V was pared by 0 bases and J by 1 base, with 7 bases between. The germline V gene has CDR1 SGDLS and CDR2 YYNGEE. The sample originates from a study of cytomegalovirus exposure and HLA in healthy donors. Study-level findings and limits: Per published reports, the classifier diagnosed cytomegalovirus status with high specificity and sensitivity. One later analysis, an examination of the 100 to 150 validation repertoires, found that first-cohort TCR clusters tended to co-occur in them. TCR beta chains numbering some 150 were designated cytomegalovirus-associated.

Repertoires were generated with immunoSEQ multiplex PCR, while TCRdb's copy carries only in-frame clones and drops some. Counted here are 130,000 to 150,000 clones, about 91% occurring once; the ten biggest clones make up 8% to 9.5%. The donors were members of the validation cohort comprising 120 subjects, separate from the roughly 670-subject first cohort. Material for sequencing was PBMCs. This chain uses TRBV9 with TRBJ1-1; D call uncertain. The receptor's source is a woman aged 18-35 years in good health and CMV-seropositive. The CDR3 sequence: CASSVEQSNTEAFF. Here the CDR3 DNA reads TGTGCCAGCAGCGTAGAACAGTCGAACACTGAAGCTTTCTTT.